The sequence of this T cell receptor (beta chain) was determined in a study of shared clonotypes between healthy human individuals (dated by TCRdb to about 2020). Describing the broader study: A couple of women and a few men aged 18 to 49 years were included in the cohort. For each donor, three plates each were used for CD4 naive and CD4 memory, two plates were used for CD8 naive, and one plate was used for CD8 memory. Blood TCR repertoires of several healthy adults were deeply sequenced to estimate repertoire size and the extent of clonotype sharing between individuals. Libraries were prepared and TCR repertoires were sequenced by different laboratories using diverse techniques, in order to increase sequencing depth and limit assay-specific biases. Per donor, leukapheresis produced somewhere between about 0.94 and 9.5 billion PBMCs.

Based on the germline V gene (reference sequence), the CDR1 and CDR2 sequences are SGHNT and YYREEE. The CDR3, from cysteine to phenylalanine, totals 12 residues. Only CDR3 DNA remains: 36 bases, in frame from the first base. Summary of the overall study and its limitations: Compared with non-shared clonotypes, clonotypes shared by all four sorted-subset donors had higher generation probabilities. Estimated clonotype richness was generally larger for naive than for memory subsets. About 4.5% of naive CD4, around 3.6% of naive CD8, 2% to 2.5% of memory CD4, and approximately 0.39% of memory CD8 clonotypes were shared across four donors. The genetic and exposure-history diversity represented was limited by the small number of donors. Sampling was restricted to blood, and TCR repertoires in tissues likely differ from the TCR repertoires found in blood. Pairwise subsampling led to the expectation that sequencing depth would affect the degree of clonotype sharing among donors. Incomplete sequencing was indicated by rarefaction of sorted-subset datasets, despite the large sequencing depth.

Using the deep immunoSEQ assay, TCR CDR3 regions were amplified from genomic DNA by multiplex PCR. For each cell subset, the extracted genomic DNA was distributed evenly across all wells of several immunoSEQ 96-well plates, and each plate served as one replicate. For sorted subsets, approximately 190 ng genomic DNA, equal to about 30,000 T cell genomes, was loaded into each replicate PCR. Purified libraries were quantified with a Qubit 3.0 fluorometer, sized on a Bioanalyzer 2100, and re-quantified with the KAPA Library Quantification kit. Each immunoSEQ 96-well plate was sequenced on its own single-read 150-cycle Illumina NextSeq 550 flow cell. For the original study's pipeline: Because the immunoSEQ output held only junctional sequences and lacked quality scores, the filtering could not match the filtering applied to full-length reads. Sequences were annotated with PyIR, a Python wrapper for IgBLAST v1.9, using IMGT germline references to assign V/J genes and CDR3. Reads were removed for weak V/J assignments (E-value above 1e-6), missing CDR3, stop codons, out-of-frame junctions, or ambiguous translated residues. A V3J clonotype was defined by an identical inferred V gene, J gene, and CDR3 amino acid sequence. Percentage overlap between repertoires was computed as shared unique clonotypes divided by the size of the smaller repertoire. RTK rarefaction, the Chao1 estimator, and Recon v2.1 estimates of unobserved clonotypes were used to assess repertoire richness. For all TCRbeta clonotypes obtained by the gDNA method from four donors, generation probabilities were computed with OLGA. In its TCRdb copy, this immuneACCESS table keeps in-frame sequences only and misses some clones. Where compared with another copy, unresolved V genes explain less than half of these, and the others have no known cause. V and J calls and clone size come straight from that table; D and trimming were deduced from the DNA. The sample table shows about 2,500,000 clones, and over 85% are seen once. The top ten clonotypes cover about 0.13% of the sample.

Notes on this clone: Its target antigen remains unknown. Compared with germline, one end of the junction differs, possibly owing to a read error.

The donors were healthy, HIV-negative adults who had no recently reported acute infections or vaccinations. Every donor was a Caucasian adult residing in Nashville, Tennessee, USA. CD4+ T cells were enriched by magnetic negative selection; naive cells were then positively selected on CD45RA, and the negative fraction formed the memory subset. Blood was collected by leukapheresis, and PBMCs were isolated by Ficoll-Histopaque density gradient centrifugation and then cryopreserved in liquid nitrogen vapor phase. Purity and quantity of every magnetically sorted T cell population were checked by analytical flow cytometry. From each sorted fraction, genomic DNA was isolated and quantified by UV absorbance on a Nanodrop 2000c.

This sequence originates from a man aged 18 to 29 in good health. Recombination connected TRBV5-4 to TRBJ1-1; no D gene call is confident. Specimen: naive CD4+ T cells sorted from blood. The cell subset or site tag for this specimen amounts to: CD45RA+ positively selected. The sequenced DNA is TGTGCCAGCAGCGAGCCGGGATCCCGGCTGGGCTTT. Translation gives CASSEPGSRLGF.